This T cell receptor beta chain was retrieved from a study of T cell repertoires in cytomegalovirus infection. Study-level background: HLA-B-restricted CMV epitopes that are well studied, plus recently identified HLA-C-restricted ones, were used by the study.

TCRdb re-called the reads through MiXCR, storing one row per CDR3 protein. The table shows some 900,000 distinct CDR3 sequences, with over 25% occurring only once. At least ten counts were recorded for this clonotype. Its specificity is unknown. CDR3 length: 11 amino acids. Germline assignment: CDR1 SEHNR and CDR2 FQNEAQ (reference sequence). Trimming took 5 bases from V and 10 from J, leaving 9 bases between them. The clonotype comes from a human donor in good health (CMV status not recorded). Some clones in this sample may be carry-over from other donors' samples. The sample consisted of cultured CD8+ T cells from PBMCs, taken from culture after CMV antigen stimulation. V usage is TRBV7-9 and J usage is TRBJ2-1; D not resolved. This CDR3 is CASSPVREQFF. CDR3 nucleotides: TGTGCCAGCAGCCCCGTACGGGAGCAGTTCTTC.